These 10 T cell receptor beta chains share one sample of origin, sequenced in a study of CD8 T cells in ankylosing spondylitis. MiXCR, run by TCRdb on the 5' RACE reads, gives a single entry per CDR3 protein. Among 150,000 to 200,000 distinct CDR3 sequences listed, around 13% were seen once. The specimen sequenced was blood, either unsorted or a sorted T cell fraction (not recorded which). Receptors were obtained from a female donor with ankylosing spondylitis or in good health (not recorded which).

This clonotype was detected many times. The chain links TRBV7-9 to TRBJ2-2; perhaps TRBD1 as D (6 bases). The CDR3 has 15 residues. The V end lost 3 bases, the J end lost 2 bases, and 10 bases lay between the germline ends. The germline gives CDR1 SEHNR, CDR2 FQNEAQ (reference sequence). The CDR3 is CASSFRDTNTGELFF. The CDR3, as DNA: TGTGCCAGCAGCTTCCGGGACACCAACACCGGGGAGCTGTTTTTT. Full variable domain (outside the CDR3, taken from reference TRBV7-9 and TRBJ2-2): DTGVSQNPRHKITKRGQNVTFRCDPISEHNRLYWYRQTLGQGPEFLTYFQNEAQLEKSRLLSDRFSAERPKGSFSTLEIQRTEQGDSAMYLCASSFRDTNTGELFFGEGSRLTVL.

This clonotype was recorded many times. J is TRBJ1-6 and V is TRBV20-1; no clear D gene. The V end was cut by 3 bases, the J end by 4 bases, with 16 bases between. CDR1 and CDR2 from the germline V gene are DFQATT and SNEGSKA (reference sequence). The CDR3 extends over 16 amino acids. Here the CDR3 DNA reads TGCAGTGCTAGTTTCGTCAGCGTTTCTTATAATTCACCCCTCCACTTT. Encoded protein: CSASFVSVSYNSPLHF.

This clonotype showed up many times. The J gene is TRBJ1-5, the V gene TRBV11-2; D may be TRBD1 (6 bases). V was pared by 1 base and J by 4 bases, with 11 bases between. The germline gives CDR1 SGHAT, CDR2 FQNNGV. This CDR3 contains 15 residues. The CDR3 DNA is TGTGCCAGCAGCTTAGGCACAGGGCGGAATCAGCCCCAGCATTTT. This sequence encodes CASSLGTGRNQPQHF.

This chain connects TRBV30 to TRBJ1-4, with 8 bases aligning to TRBD1. Losses at the gene ends were 5 bases for V and 3 bases for J; bases not matched to a gene: 2. Germline lookup yields CDR1 GTSNPN and CDR2 SVGIG (reference sequence). The CDR3 contains 13 residues. The CDR3 nucleotides are TGTGCCTGGCAGGGGGCAGCTAATGAAAAACTGTTTTTT. Translated: CAWQGAANEKLFF.

This clonotype was counted only a few times. The chain employs TRBV5-6 and TRBJ2-3, with TRBD2 matching 10 bases. CDR1 is SGHDT and CDR2 is YYEEEE in the germline V gene. Trimming took 4 bases from V and 11 from J; bases not matched to a gene: 10. The CDR3 is made up of 14 amino acids. Here the CDR3 reads CASSTGPGLARQYF. The CDR3 coding sequence is TGTGCCAGCAGCACGGGTCCGGGACTAGCGCGGCAGTATTTT.

The table lists this clonotype with many counts. The V call is TRBV2, the J call TRBJ2-2, with 8 nucleotides matching TRBD1. CDR3 size: 13 residues. Germline assignment: CDR1 SNHLY and CDR2 FYNNEI. V lost 8 bases to trimming and J lost 8 bases; unmatched junction nucleotides: 7. DNA of the CDR3: TGTGCCAGCTCTGCCAGGGACAGGGGGGAGCTGTTTTTT. Protein product: CASSARDRGELFF.

To note about this clonotype: This sequence may be a read error, since a much larger clone differs from it by one base. The V call is TRBV3-1, the J call TRBJ2-5, with 13 bases identical to TRBD2. Per the germline V gene, CDR1 is LGHDT and CDR2 is YNNKEL (reference sequence). This CDR3 is built from 15 residues. The CDR3 DNA reads TGTGCCTGCAGCCTACTAGCGGGAGGGCAAGAGACCCAGTACTTC. Residues: CACSLLAGGQETQYF.

At least ten counts were recorded for this clonotype. The V call is TRBV6-5, the J call TRBJ2-1; TRBD2 might be the D (6 bases). Germline loops: CDR1 MNHEY, CDR2 SVGAGI. CDR3 length: 15 residues. Trimming removed 0 bases at V and 5 bases at J, with 11 bases between. DNA of the CDR3: TGTGCCAGCAGTTACTCTCGGGGACTTAACAATGAGCAGTTCTTC. As protein: CASSYSRGLNNEQFF.

This clonotype was counted ten times or more. The V gene is TRBV20-1, the J gene TRBJ2-1, with TRBD2 matching 10 bases. CDR1 DFQATT and CDR2 SNEGSKA come from the germline V gene (reference sequence). V dropped 6 bases and J dropped 6; count of bases not matched to a gene: 8. This CDR3 has 14 residues. CDR3 DNA sequence: TGCAGTGCAGGGAGCGGGAGGGCTCTCAATGAGCAGTTCTTC. It specifies CSAGSGRALNEQFF.

The chain links TRBV7-3 to TRBJ2-1; the D gene is possibly TRBD2 (5 bases). Trimming removed 5 bases at V and 7 bases at J, with 12 bases between. Germline CDR1 reads SGHTA; CDR2 reads FQGTGA. There are 13 residues in the CDR3. The CDR3 nucleotides are TGTGCCAGCAGCCCCGGACTGCCGAATGAGCAGTTCTTC. Amino acid sequence: CASSPGLPNEQFF.